These 2 T cell receptor beta chains came from one sample sequenced in a study of T cell changes during pregnancy in multiple sclerosis. The assay was immunoSEQ multiplex PCR, and TCRdb's table has in-frame clones only and misses some. The data contain more than 45,000 clones, roughly 93% of them singletons. Here the sequenced sample was CD8+ T cells from peripheral blood mononuclear cells, taken in the second trimester of pregnancy. The receptor source for this set is a female donor with multiple sclerosis, enrolled in a pregnancy study.

The V gene is TRBV7-9, the J gene TRBJ2-3; D call uncertain. Deletions cut 3 bases from V and 1 base from J, with 11 bases between. The CDR3 totals 15 residues. Per the germline V gene, CDR1 is SEHNR and CDR2 is FQNEAQ (reference sequence). Here the CDR3 reads CASSFLAVRTDTQYF. The CDR3 nucleotides read TGTGCCAGCAGCTTCCTGGCGGTTCGCACAGATACGCAGTATTTT.

The chain joins TRBV29-1 to TRBJ1-2; 8 bases map to TRBD1. This CDR3 is 11 amino acids long. V lost 7 bases and J lost 6; bases outside the gene matches: 4. Germline lookup yields CDR1 SQVTM and CDR2 ANQGSEA. The CDR3 DNA reads TGCAGCGCGACAGGGGTGGATGGCTACACCTTC. It is translated as CSATGVDGYTF.